This passage covers 30 T cell receptor beta chains from one sample sequenced in a study of regulatory T cells in long-lasting Graves disease. Time point described: newly diagnosed GD, antithyroid drugs for less than 3 months. Preparation of the TCR library used RNA extracted from PBMCs. Both iRepertoire HTBI primers and Arm-PCR of CDR3 regions were used to build the TCR beta libraries. Using its own MiXCR run on the multiplex PCR reads, TCRdb lists one record per CDR3 protein. The data contain roughly 560,000 distinct CDR3 sequences, around 12% of them seen just once; the ten biggest clones take up more than 8%. A further study also used this sample, focusing on T cells in Graves' hyperthyroidism and ophthalmopathy.

This specimen was peripheral blood mononuclear cells (PBMCs), taken at new diagnosis, from a patient treated with antithyroid drugs. Source of these receptors: a woman aged 25-40 years with Graves disease.

The chain is built from TRBV6-2 or TRBV6-3 and TRBJ2-7; tentative D call: TRBD1 (6 bases). From germline, CDR1 is MNHEY and CDR2 SVGEGT. This CDR3 is 15 amino acids long. Trimming took off 2 bases at V and 2 bases at J, with 13 bases between the two ends. The CDR3 sequence is CASSYGTGLAYEQYF. The CDR3 region has the DNA TGTGCCAGCAGTTACGGTACAGGGCTCGCCTACGAGCAGTACTTC.

This clonotype was recorded many times. This chain uses TRBV28 with TRBJ1-3; D gene uncertain. The V and J ends lost 6 bases and 8 bases respectively, with 20 bases between them. The CDR3 extends over 15 amino acids. Germline assignment: CDR1 MDHEN and CDR2 SYDVKM. As DNA, the CDR3 is TGTGCCAGCAGCCTCCTGGGGATCTCTTACGACACCATATATTTT. This sequence encodes CASSLLGISYDTIYF.

This clonotype was counted a few times. This chain uses TRBV4-1 with TRBJ2-1; 11 bases are a match to TRBD2. The CDR3 contains 16 residues. V shed 0 bases, J shed 7 bases, and the junction held 5 bases outside the gene matches. The germline V gene encodes CDR1 MGHRA and CDR2 YSYEKL. This chain's CDR3 is CASSQDTSGSLNEQFF. As DNA, the CDR3 is TGCGCCAGCAGCCAAGATACTAGCGGGAGTTTGAATGAGCAGTTCTTC.

This clonotype was counted only a few times. This sequence joins TRBV27 and TRBJ2-3; tentative D call: TRBD2 (5 bases). Germline CDR1 MNHEY, CDR2 SMNVEV (reference sequence). V lost 6 bases and J 10 bases, leaving 17 bases between the germline ends. This CDR3 comprises 13 residues. CDR3 loop: CASSRYPGNAQYF. DNA of the CDR3: TGTGCCAGCAGCCGGTATCCCGGGAATGCGCAGTATTTT.

The J gene is TRBJ1-1, the V gene TRBV15; D ambiguous. Trimming removed 0 bases from V and 4 bases from J, with 12 bases in between. CDR1 is LNHNV and CDR2 is YYDKDF in the germline V gene (reference sequence). The CDR3 is made up of 15 amino acids. CDR3 bases: TGTGCCACCAGCAGAGAGGGAGGCATGGGCACTGAAGCTTTCTTT. Translated: CATSREGGMGTEAFF.

Many counts were recorded for this clonotype. The chain couples TRBV27 to TRBJ1-6; 8 positions match TRBD1. After removal of 1 base from V and 7 bases from J, the junction contained 3 bases not matched to a gene. The CDR3 is made up of 15 amino acids. The V gene's germline CDR1 is MNHEY and CDR2 SMNVEV (reference sequence). CDR3 loop: CASSLWGQVNSPLHF. CDR3 DNA: TGTGCCAGCAGTTTATGGGGACAGGTGAATTCACCCCTCCACTTT.

This clonotype was counted at least ten times. V gene TRBV2 combines with J gene TRBJ1-5, with no clear D. Germline values: CDR1 SNHLY, CDR2 FYNNEI. The CDR3 extends over 15 amino acids. V shed 3 bases and J shed 2 bases, with 11 bases lying between them. CDR3 protein: CASSERTGGNQPQHF. The CDR3 nucleotides read TGTGCCAGCAGTGAGCGGACTGGAGGCAATCAGCCCCAGCATTTT.

This clonotype was observed a few times. The CDR3 sequence: CASSYQDGYLYEQYF. Written as DNA, the CDR3 is TGTGCCAGCAGTTACCAAGACGGATACCTCTACGAGCAGTACTTC. The chain links TRBV6-5 to TRBJ2-7; D unresolved. The CDR3 is 15 residues long. The germline gives CDR1 MNHEY, CDR2 SVGAGI. V lost 2 bases and J lost 3, with 14 bases in between.

V gene TRBV11-3 combines with J gene TRBJ2-1, with D perhaps matching TRBD2 (5 bases). The V gene lost 0 bases and the J gene lost 4 bases, with 10 bases spanning the gap. This CDR3 has 15 amino acids. The germline CDR1 and CDR2 sequences are SGHNT and YENEEA. Written as DNA, the CDR3 is TGTGCCAGCAGCTTAGATGCCCTAGCATACAATGAGCAGTTCTTC. Translation: CASSLDALAYNEQFF.

This clonotype was recorded many times. The chain is built from TRBV12-5 and TRBJ1-2; a weak D match, TRBD1 (5 bases). Germline loops: CDR1 LGHNT, CDR2 FRNRAP. This CDR3 contains 14 residues. The germline V and J ends were trimmed by 4 bases and 4 bases, with 13 bases remaining between them. The CDR3 DNA is TGTGCTAGTGGTTCATGGGGGTACCTCTATGGCTACACCTTC. Translating it yields CASGSWGYLYGYTF.

This chain joins TRBV20-1 and TRBJ2-4; 10 nucleotides agree with TRBD1. In germline, CDR1 is DFQATT, CDR2 SNEGSKA (reference sequence). V was pared by 5 bases and J by 5 bases, with 9 bases of the junction left unmatched. This CDR3 is 15 amino acids long. The CDR3 region is CSAAPPGQGQNIQYF. CDR3 DNA: TGCAGTGCTGCGCCCCCGGGACAGGGGCAAAACATTCAGTACTTC.

For this clonotype: At one of its ends the junction is not consistent with the germline gene, which may arise from a read error. The chain has TRBV6-1 and TRBJ1-6; a possible D gene is TRBD1 (5 bases). The germline gives CDR1 MNHNS, CDR2 SASEGT. CDR3 length: 16 amino acids. The CDR3 sequence is CASSEVIGRDNSPLHF. The CDR3 nucleotides read TGTGCCAGCAGCGAAGTGATTGGCAGGGATAATTCACCCCTCCACTTT.

This clonotype was picked up many times. The chain joins TRBV7-8 to TRBJ2-1; 9 positions match TRBD2. Germline V gene data show CDR1 as SGHVS and CDR2 as FQNEAQ. This CDR3 is 17 amino acids long. After removal of 3 bases from V and 0 bases from J, the junction contained 6 bases not matched to a gene. The CDR3 DNA reads as TGTGCCAGCAGCTTTCCGACTAGCGGAAGCTCCTACAATGAGCAGTTCTTC. Protein sequence: CASSFPTSGSSYNEQFF.

In the case of this clonotype: A read error is possible here, since a much larger clone lies one base away. CDR3 amino acids: CASSFDRGTYNEQFF. The CDR3, as DNA: TGTGCCAGCAGTTTTGACAGGGGGACCTACAATGAGCAGTTCTTC. This rearrangement joins TRBV12-3 or TRBV12-4 to TRBJ2-1, with 9 positions matching TRBD1. With 3 bases clipped from V and 2 bases from J, the junction kept 2 bases outside the gene matches. The CDR3 covers 15 residues.

This clonotype was seen only a few times. This chain joins TRBV25-1 and TRBJ2-2; 11 positions match TRBD1. Looked up from germline, CDR1 is MGHDK and CDR2 is SYGVNS. V lost 6 bases to trimming and J lost 4 bases; unmatched junction nucleotides: 7. This CDR3 has 16 amino acids. The CDR3 DNA follows: TGTGCCAGCAGCAACTTGGGACAGGGGGGCACCGGGGAGCTGTTTTTT. It yields the protein CASSNLGQGGTGELFF.

This clonotype was detected ten times or more. The rearrangement links TRBV30 to TRBJ1-2; tentatively, D is TRBD1 (5 bases). Germline CDR1 GTSNPN, CDR2 SVGIG (reference sequence). The CDR3 runs 12 residues. V was cut by 2 bases and J by 8 bases, with 12 bases left in between. The CDR3 DNA is TGTGCCTGGAGTTGGGACGGCGACGGCTACACCTTC. Translation gives CAWSWDGDGYTF.

This clonotype was seen more than once but under ten times. The CDR3 DNA reads TGCAGTGCTAGGACAGGCGAGGACTATGGCTACACCTTC. It specifies CSARTGEDYGYTF. This sequence joins TRBV20-1 and TRBJ1-2; tentative D call: TRBD1 (6 bases). The CDR3 runs to 13 residues. Germline V gives CDR1 DFQATT, CDR2 SNEGSKA (reference sequence). V was clipped by 3 bases and J by 3 bases, with 11 bases between them.

J is TRBJ2-7 and V is TRBV30, with D perhaps matching TRBD2 (6 bases). Per the germline V gene, CDR1 is GTSNPN and CDR2 is SVGIG (reference sequence). Between the trimmed V and J ends, which lost 7 bases and 3 bases, there was a span of 16 bases. The CDR3 consists of 13 residues. CDR3 amino acids: CAYLGPAGYEQYF. In DNA, the CDR3 is TGTGCCTACCTGGGACCAGCGGGCTACGAGCAGTACTTC.

This chain connects TRBV24-1 to TRBJ2-3, with 10 positions matching TRBD1. Per germline, CDR1 KGHDR and CDR2 SFDVKD. The CDR3 is made up of 17 amino acids. J was trimmed by 2 bases and V by 4 bases; bases with no gene match: 8. CDR3 bases: TGTGCCACCAGTGAGACGGGACAGGGGCCCTACACAGATACGCAGTATTTT. Encoded protein: CATSETGQGPYTDTQYF.

This clonotype was recorded at least ten times. The chain employs TRBV6-5 and TRBJ1-3; no definite D call. This CDR3 contains 17 residues. V lost 2 bases, J lost 1 base, and 15 bases lay in between. Germline loops: CDR1 MNHEY, CDR2 SVGAGI. The CDR3 loop is CASSYTYRRFSGNTIYF. For the CDR3, the DNA is TGTGCCAGCAGTTACACATACCGACGTTTTTCTGGAAACACCATATATTTT.

This chain links TRBV7-9 with TRBJ2-7, with no clear D. The CDR3 consists of 16 residues. The V and J ends lost 5 bases and 2 bases respectively, with 19 bases between them. Germline CDR1 SEHNR, CDR2 FQNEAQ (reference sequence). CDR3 sequence (DNA): TGTGCCAGCAGCCCCTCCCCCCCCGAGCCTCCCTACGAGCAGTACTTC. Translating gives CASSPSPPEPPYEQYF.

Many counts were recorded for this clonotype. The V call is TRBV27, the J call TRBJ1-4; D is perhaps TRBD1 (5 bases). Looked up from germline, CDR1 is MNHEY and CDR2 is SMNVEV (reference sequence). CDR3 size: 14 residues. V gave up 4 bases and J gave up 7 bases, with 13 bases separating them. The CDR3 bases are TGTGCCAGCAGTTGGTCGGGGACGGGTGAAAAACTGTTTTTT. Its protein product is CASSWSGTGEKLFF.

In this sample, this clonotype turned up a few times. V is TRBV12-3 or TRBV12-4 and J is TRBJ2-1; D ambiguous. CDR3 length equals 12 residues. The V end was cut by 6 bases, the J end by 9 bases, with 12 bases between. The CDR3 protein is CASRSHRAEQFF. The CDR3 nucleotides are TGTGCCAGCAGATCTCACCGGGCTGAGCAGTTCTTC.

This clonotype was found many times. V gene TRBV7-9 combines with J gene TRBJ2-3; D perhaps matches TRBD2 (6 bases). This CDR3 spans 14 amino acids. The V end was cut by 6 bases, the J end by 4 bases, with 14 bases between. The germline CDR1 and CDR2 sequences are SEHNR and FQNEAQ (reference sequence). The CDR3 reads CASRRGEVPDTQYF. The CDR3 DNA reads TGTGCCAGCAGAAGAGGGGAGGTTCCAGATACGCAGTATTTT.

This clonotype was seen at least ten times. The V and J genes are TRBV7-3 and TRBJ2-1; 8 nucleotides line up with TRBD2. Germline assignment: CDR1 SGHTA and CDR2 FQGTGA. The length of the CDR3 is 15 residues. The V segment lost 6 bases and the J segment 4 bases; nucleotides outside the gene matches: 8. CDR3 DNA: TGTGCCAGCAGTCAAACTAGCGGAGTGTACAATGAGCAGTTCTTC. It is translated as CASSQTSGVYNEQFF. Complete variable domain (other parts from reference TRBV7-3 and TRBJ2-1): GAGVSQTPSNKVTEKGKYVELRCDPISGHTALYWYRQSLGQGPEFLIYFQGTGAADDSGLPNDRFFAVRPEGSVSTLKIQRTERGDSAVYLCASSQTSGVYNEQFFGPGTRLTVL.

The genes are TRBV7-2 and TRBJ2-5; no reliable D call. Trimming removed 5 bases at V and 1 base at J, with 14 bases between. This CDR3 comprises 15 residues. CDR1 is SGHTA, CDR2 FQGNSA, per germline. CDR3 sequence reads: CASSLEPDGQETQYF. The CDR3 coding sequence is TGTGCCAGCAGCCTAGAACCCGACGGCCAAGAGACCCAGTACTTC.

This clonotype showed up just a few times. The rearrangement uses TRBV4-1 and TRBJ2-7, with D perhaps matching TRBD1 (5 bases). The CDR3 sequence is 16 residues long. Germline values: CDR1 MGHRA, CDR2 YSYEKL. V lost 0 bases, J lost 2 bases, and 14 bases lay in between. CDR3 amino acids: CASSQEDLPGTYEQYF. CDR3 coding DNA: TGCGCCAGCAGCCAAGAAGATCTCCCAGGGACCTACGAGCAGTACTTC.

This clonotype was seen at least ten times. This sequence joins TRBV19 and TRBJ2-3; D may be TRBD2 (6 bases). The ends were cut back, 2 bases at V and 1 base at J, with 10 bases in the middle. Germline V CDR1 and CDR2: LNHDA, SQIVND (reference sequence). This CDR3 is built from 15 residues. The CDR3 DNA reads as TGTGCCAGTAGTATAAGTTGGGGGGGCACAGATACGCAGTATTTT. This translates into CASSISWGGTDTQYF. Full variable domain (rest looked up from reference TRBV19 and TRBJ2-3): DGGITQSPKYLFRKEGQNVTLSCEQNLNHDAMYWYRQDPGQGLRLIYYSQIVNDFQKGDIAEGYSVSREKKESFPLTVTSAQKNPTAFYLCASSISWGGTDTQYFGPGTRLTVL.

In this sample, this clonotype turned up many times. The chain combines TRBV19 with TRBJ2-7, with D possibly matching TRBD1 (6 bases). Germline CDR1 and CDR2: LNHDA and SQIVND (reference sequence). The CDR3 spans 15 residues. The V end lost 1 base, the J end lost 3 bases, and 13 bases lay between the germline ends. For the CDR3, the DNA is TGTGCCAGTAGTATAGCGGCCAGGGGATTCTACGAGCAGTACTTC. Translation gives CASSIAARGFYEQYF.

The chain carries TRBV11-2 and TRBJ2-1, with TRBD2 matching 13 bases. Germline assignment: CDR1 SGHAT and CDR2 FQNNGV. CDR3 length equals 15 residues. V was clipped by 5 bases and J by 10 bases; unmatched bases: 8. The CDR3 protein is CASSRGLAGAGEQFF. The CDR3, as DNA: TGTGCCAGCAGCCGAGGACTAGCGGGAGCGGGAGAGCAGTTCTTC.